This TCR beta chain was identified during a study of shared clonotypes between healthy human individuals. Points from the study as a whole: Clonotypes which were not shared had lower generation probabilities than clonotypes that all four donors shared.

In the case of this clone: As yet, its antigen is unknown.

Germline assignment: CDR1 SGHRS and CDR2 YFSETQ. CDR3 length: 15 amino acids. J lost 5 bases, V lost 3 bases, and 8 bases had no gene match. Genomic DNA from each subset was divided evenly over several immunoSEQ plates. Repertoires were generated with immunoSEQ multiplex PCR, while TCRdb's copy carries only in-frame clones and drops some. The sample yields some 1,100,000 clones, 75% to 80% seen once. The sequencing sample was made of memory CD4+ T cells from PBMCs. The subset is: CD45RA-negative fraction. The receptor's source is a man aged 18 to 29 in good health. Some clones in this sample may be carry-over from other donors' samples. The genes are TRBV5-1 and TRBJ1-5, with 7 bases identical to TRBD1. CDR3 sequence reads: CASSSTGSVDQPQHF. The CDR3 DNA is TGCGCCAGCAGCTCGACAGGGAGTGTGGATCAGCCCCAGCATTTT.